This TCR beta chain was documented in a study of shared clonotypes between healthy human individuals. General study findings and limits: Few donors restricted represented genetic and exposure-history diversity. Across subsets, estimated richness was generally greater for naive than for memory populations.

Only in-frame clones appear in the TCRdb table, and some are missing; sequencing was by immunoSEQ multiplex PCR. The repertoire holds about 2,100,000 clones, with approximately 94% as singletons. CD8 cells classed as naive were CD45RO-negative and positively selected for CCR7, excluding terminally differentiated effector memory CD45RA+ cells. This clone was seen more than once but under ten times. Antigen unknown. A junction end diverges from the germline sequence, so it may reflect a read error. Germline assignment: CDR1 LGHNT and CDR2 FRNRAP. This CDR3 spans 8 amino acids. This receptor was obtained from a man younger than 30 in good health. Some clones in this sample may be carry-over from other donors' samples. The sequencing sample was made of naive CD8+ T cells from PBMCs. The gene calls are TRBV12-5 and TRBJ2-7, with no clear D. The CDR3 DNA follows: TGTGCTAGTGGTTTTTTGGCGTTC. It encodes CASGFLAF.